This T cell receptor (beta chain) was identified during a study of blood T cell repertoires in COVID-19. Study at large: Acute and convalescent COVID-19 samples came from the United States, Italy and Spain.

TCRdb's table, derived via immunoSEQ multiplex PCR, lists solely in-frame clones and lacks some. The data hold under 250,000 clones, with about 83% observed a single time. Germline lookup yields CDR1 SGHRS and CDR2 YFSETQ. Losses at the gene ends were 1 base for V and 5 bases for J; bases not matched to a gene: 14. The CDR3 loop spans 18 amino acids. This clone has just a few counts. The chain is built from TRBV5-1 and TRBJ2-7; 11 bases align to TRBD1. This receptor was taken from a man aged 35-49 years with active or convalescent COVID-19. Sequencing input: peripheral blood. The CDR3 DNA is TGCGCCAGCAGCTTGACTCCGGGACAGGGGGTACCTGGGGACGAGCAGTACTTC. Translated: CASSLTPGQGVPGDEQYF.